This entry concerns a single T cell receptor beta chain. Its matching antigen is unknown. The data were obtained in a study of cytomegalovirus exposure and HLA in healthy donors. The study ran its PCR with 60 Vbeta and 13 Jbeta primers. Only in-frame clones appear in the TCRdb table, and some are missing; sequencing was by immunoSEQ multiplex PCR. The sample holds about 180,000 clones; over 70% are singletons and the top ten take roughly 1.5%. Findings and limits, study-wide: TCR beta sequences reportedly predicted the HLA-A and HLA-B alleles of most subjects accurately. Productive rates of about 87% or about 30% were seen for most TCR beta V segments in an earlier analysis. Reports described diagnosis of cytomegalovirus status by the classifier as highly specific and sensitive.

Per germline, CDR1 LNHDA and CDR2 SQIVND (reference sequence). This CDR3 is built from 16 residues. The V and J ends lost 3 bases and 0 bases respectively, with 12 bases between them. This chain connects TRBV19 to TRBJ2-1, with D hard to call. This TCR was sampled from a man aged 18-30 years in good health and CMV-seronegative. Specimen: PBMCs. Here the CDR3 reads CASSIGYTFSYNEQFF. The CDR3 region has the DNA TGTGCCAGTAGTATCGGTTATACCTTCTCCTACAATGAGCAGTTCTTC.